Each of the 8 T cell receptor beta chains below was sequenced from the same sample in a study of T cell responses to AZD1222 COVID-19 vaccine. The method was immunoSEQ multiplex PCR; TCRdb's version includes in-frame clones alone and lacks a portion of them. The sample includes around 110,000 clones, roughly nine tenths of them seen just once. The sequencing here drew on peripheral blood, taken on day 0 of AZD1222 vaccination. The receptor set was obtained from an adult in good health.

The chain combines TRBV28 with TRBJ1-4; D perhaps matches TRBD1 (6 bases). This CDR3 comprises 16 residues. The germline V gene has CDR1 MDHEN and CDR2 SYDVKM. With 10 bases removed from V and 8 bases from J, the gap between germline ends came to 26 bases. The chain's CDR3 is CATRSPTGLGVEKLFF. CDR3 in DNA: TGTGCCACCCGCTCTCCAACAGGGTTGGGTGTGGAAAAACTGTTTTTT.

The chain couples TRBV7-6 to TRBJ1-1, with 8 bases fitting TRBD1. From germline, CDR1 is SGHVS and CDR2 FNYEAQ. The CDR3 length is 15 residues. J was trimmed by 1 base and V by 6 bases; bases with no gene match: 7. The CDR3 DNA sequence: TGTGCCAGCAGTTGGAACAGGGGGTCGAACACTGAAGCTTTCTTT. Translating it yields CASSWNRGSNTEAFF. Looking up the rest from reference TRBV7-6 and TRBJ1-1 gives the full variable domain: GAGVSQSPRYKVTKRGQDVALRCDPISGHVSLYWYRQALGQGPEFLTYFNYEAQQDKSGLPNDRFSAERPEGSISTLTIQRTEQRDSAMYRCASSWNRGSNTEAFFGQGTRLTVV.

J is TRBJ2-3 and V is TRBV2; 11 nucleotides match TRBD2. The germline V gene has CDR1 SNHLY and CDR2 FYNNEI. This CDR3 contains 17 residues. V trimming: 10 bases; J trimming: 4 bases; junction bases outside the gene matches: 16. The DNA for the CDR3 is TGTGCCACCCTTGGGACTAGCGGAGGGGGAAGCCCAGATACGCAGTATTTT. It encodes CATLGTSGGGSPDTQYF.

This chain uses TRBV20-1 with TRBJ2-7, with D uncertain. V was pared by 3 bases and J by 0 bases, with 6 bases between. Per the germline V gene, CDR1 is DFQATT and CDR2 is SNEGSKA (reference sequence). The CDR3 totals 12 residues. In DNA, the CDR3 is TGCAGTGCTAGTTCCAGCTCCTACGAGCAGTACTTC. This encodes CSASSSSYEQYF.

The chain uses TRBV7-9 and TRBJ2-7; 7 nucleotides line up with TRBD1. J was trimmed by 6 bases and V by 1 base; bases with no gene match: 6. Germline-derived CDR1 and CDR2 are SEHNR and FQNEAQ (reference sequence). The CDR3 has 14 amino acids. CDR3 amino acids: CASSLGTGSREQYF. The DNA for the CDR3 is TGTGCCAGCAGCTTAGGGACAGGTTCCCGCGAGCAGTACTTC.

The table lists this clone with a count of one. The chain recombines TRBV19 with TRBJ2-1, with 12 bases lining up with TRBD2. V was pared by 4 bases and J by 9 bases, with 7 bases of the junction left unmatched. Germline CDR1 and CDR2: LNHDA and SQIVND (reference sequence). This CDR3 is 15 amino acids long. CDR3: CASSSLAGGRSEQFF. As DNA, the CDR3 is TGTGCCAGTAGTAGCCTAGCGGGAGGGAGGAGTGAGCAGTTCTTC.

The chain joins TRBV4-3 to TRBJ2-7, with 13 nucleotides matching TRBD2. CDR3 size: 16 residues. With V trimmed by 6 bases and J by 0 bases, 5 bases remained unmatched. The germline gives CDR1 LGHNA, CDR2 YSLEER. CDR3 nucleotide sequence: TGCGCCAGCAGTAAAAGGACTAGCGGGGGCTCCTACGAGCAGTACTTC. It encodes CASSKRTSGGSYEQYF.

The table lists this clone with a few counts. The chain uses TRBV5-1 and TRBJ2-3, with 8 bases fitting TRBD1. V was clipped by 5 bases and J by 2 bases; unmatched bases: 7. The germline V gene has CDR1 SGHRS and CDR2 YFSETQ. This CDR3 is built from 15 residues. The CDR3 loop reads CASSPGQGPTDTQYF. DNA of the CDR3: TGCGCCAGCAGTCCTGGACAGGGACCCACAGATACGCAGTATTTT. The whole variable domain, remainder taken from reference TRBV5-1 and TRBJ2-3, is KAGVTQTPRYLIKTRGQQVTLSCSPISGHRSVSWYQQTPGQGLQFLFEYFSETQRNKGNFPGRFSGRQFSNSRSEMNVSTLELGDSALYLCASSPGQGPTDTQYFGPGTRLTVL.